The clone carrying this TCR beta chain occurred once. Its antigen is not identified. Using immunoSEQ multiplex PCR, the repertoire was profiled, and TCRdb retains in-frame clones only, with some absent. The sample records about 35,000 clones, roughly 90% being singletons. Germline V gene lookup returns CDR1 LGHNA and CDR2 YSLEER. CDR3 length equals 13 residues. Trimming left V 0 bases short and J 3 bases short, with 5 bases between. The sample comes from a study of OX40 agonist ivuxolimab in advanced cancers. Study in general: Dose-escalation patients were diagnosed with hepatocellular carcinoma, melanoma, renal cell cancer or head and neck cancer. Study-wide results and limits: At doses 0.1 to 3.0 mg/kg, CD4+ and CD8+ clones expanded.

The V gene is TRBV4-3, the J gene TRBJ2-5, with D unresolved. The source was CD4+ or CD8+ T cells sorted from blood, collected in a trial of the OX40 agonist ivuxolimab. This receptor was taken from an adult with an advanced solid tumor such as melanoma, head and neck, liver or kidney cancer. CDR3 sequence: CASSQDRKETQYF. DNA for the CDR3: TGCGCCAGCAGCCAAGATCGCAAAGAGACCCAGTACTTC.